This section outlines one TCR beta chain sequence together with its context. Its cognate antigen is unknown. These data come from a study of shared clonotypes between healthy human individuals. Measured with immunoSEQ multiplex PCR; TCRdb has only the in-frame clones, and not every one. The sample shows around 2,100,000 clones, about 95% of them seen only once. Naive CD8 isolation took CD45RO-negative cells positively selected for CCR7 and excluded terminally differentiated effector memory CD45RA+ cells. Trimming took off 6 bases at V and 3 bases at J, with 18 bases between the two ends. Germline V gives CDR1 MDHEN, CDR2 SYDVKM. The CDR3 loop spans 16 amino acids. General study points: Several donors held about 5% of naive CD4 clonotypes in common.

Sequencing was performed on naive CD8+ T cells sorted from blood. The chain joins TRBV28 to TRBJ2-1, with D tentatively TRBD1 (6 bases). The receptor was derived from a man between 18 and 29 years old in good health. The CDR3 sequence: CASSRSPWDNYNEQFF. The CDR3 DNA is TGTGCCAGCAGCCGTTCCCCTTGGGACAACTACAATGAGCAGTTCTTC.